The 14 T cell receptor beta chains below were found in one sample sequenced in a study of shared clonotypes between healthy human individuals (dated by TCRdb to the early 2020s). The library was produced with the immunoSEQ multiplex PCR assay. Not all clones reach the TCRdb copy of this immuneACCESS table, which keeps in-frame sequences only. Checked studies attribute under half of the gap to unresolved V genes and leave the rest unexplained. This sample has 600,000 to 700,000 clones in its table, and 73% of those were observed once. The biggest ten clones account for about 1.8% of the sample. The sequenced sample consisted of memory CD4+ T cells sorted from blood. The sample's cell subset or site label, decoded: CD45RA-negative fraction. The receptors originated from a woman aged 25 to 45 in good health.

The CDR3 DNA sequence: TGTGCCAGCTCGGACGGACGCCTCGTTGAAAAACTGTTTTTT. Translating gives CASSDGRLVEKLFF. The chain recombines TRBV18 with TRBJ1-4; no reliable D call. From germline, CDR1 is KGHSH and CDR2 LQKENI. Trimming removed 6 bases from V and 7 bases from J, with 15 bases in between. The CDR3 sequence is 14 residues long.

V and J are TRBV11-2 and TRBJ1-1; TRBD1 is a possible D gene (5 bases). V shed 2 bases and J shed 2 bases, with 15 bases lying between them. The CDR3 contains 16 residues. Germline V gene sequence: CDR1 SGHAT, CDR2 FQNNGV. The CDR3 here is CASSLMSGQFNTEAFF. The DNA for the CDR3 is TGTGCCAGCAGCTTAATGTCAGGGCAATTTAACACTGAAGCTTTCTTT. The full variable domain, rest sourced from reference TRBV11-2 and TRBJ1-1, is EAGVAQSPRYKIIEKRQSVAFWCNPISGHATLYWYQQILGQGPKLLIQFQNNGVVDDSQLPKDRFSAERLKGVDSTLKIQPAKLEDSAVYLCASSLMSGQFNTEAFFGQGTRLTVV.

The V gene is TRBV7-2, the J gene TRBJ1-5; D unresolved. This CDR3 region has 15 residues. V was trimmed by 5 bases and J by 3 bases, leaving 14 bases between them. CDR1 and CDR2 from the germline V gene are SGHTA and FQGNSA. The CDR3 spells CASSPRAGTNQPQHF. The CDR3 nucleotides read TGTGCCAGCAGCCCCCGGGCCGGAACCAATCAGCCCCAGCATTTT.

The chain combines TRBV7-2 with TRBJ2-7; tentative D call: TRBD2 (6 bases). The CDR3 has 14 residues. V lost 4 bases and J 0 bases, leaving 10 bases between the germline ends. Germline-derived CDR1 and CDR2 are SGHTA and FQGNSA. DNA for the CDR3: TGTGCCAGCAGCTCATGGACTAACTCCTACGAGCAGTACTTC. This translates into CASSSWTNSYEQYF.

This clone was recorded only once. This sequence joins TRBV11-2 and TRBJ2-7; D gene ambiguous. The germline V gene has CDR1 SGHAT and CDR2 FQNNGV. This CDR3 spans 12 amino acids. V was shortened by 2 bases and J by 3 bases, with 5 bases between the two germline ends. Written as DNA, the CDR3 is TGTGCCAGCAGCTTAACCAGCTACGAGCAGTACTTC. This gives the protein CASSLTSYEQYF.

This clone was counted once. The chain links TRBV5-6 to TRBJ2-3, with TRBD2 identical over 13 bases. Trimming at V came to 4 bases and at J to 4 bases, leaving 12 bases not matched to a gene. From germline, CDR1 is SGHDT and CDR2 YYEEEE. The CDR3 has 18 residues. CDR3 loop: CASSTDRTSGRRADTQYF. The CDR3 bases are TGTGCCAGCAGCACCGACCGGACTAGCGGGAGAAGGGCAGATACGCAGTATTTT.

The rearrangement uses TRBV28 and TRBJ1-1; D ambiguous. The CDR3 is made up of 14 amino acids. Trimming cost V 3 bases and J 0 bases, with 8 bases left between them. CDR1 MDHEN and CDR2 SYDVKM come from the germline V gene. CDR3 nucleotides: TGTGCCAGCAGTTTCGCCGCTATGAACACTGAAGCTTTCTTT. This translates into CASSFAAMNTEAFF.

This clone showed up many times. The chain employs TRBV12-2 and TRBJ2-1. TRBV12-2 is labeled a pseudogene. The CDR3 contains 12 residues. Here the CDR3 reads CASRFLGYEQFF. The CDR3 DNA sequence: TGTGCAAGTCGGTTTCTAGGGTATGAGCAGTTCTTC.

This clone was seen repeatedly, ten times or more. Distinct nucleotide sequences in the sample also encode this CDR3. The chain is built from TRBV29-1 and TRBJ2-5; 12 bases are shared with TRBD2. J gave up 1 base and V 6 bases, and 6 bases lay outside the gene matches. The CDR3 spans 15 residues. Germline loops: CDR1 SQVTM, CDR2 ANQGSEA. This chain's CDR3 is CSVPGLAGIQETQYF. The CDR3 bases are TGCAGCGTCCCTGGACTAGCGGGGATCCAAGAGACCCAGTACTTC.

The chain recombines TRBV6-1 with TRBJ1-4; D is perhaps TRBD1 (5 bases). Trimming shortened V by 4 bases and J by 8 bases, and 14 bases separated the two germline ends. Germline V gives CDR1 MNHNS, CDR2 SASEGT. The length of the CDR3 is 14 residues. CDR3 nucleotides: TGTGCCAGCAGTGCTGGGCAGGGCCGGGAAAAACTGTTTTTT. Translated: CASSAGQGREKLFF.

The chain couples TRBV28 to TRBJ1-2; tentative D call: TRBD1 (5 bases). Trimming pared 4 bases from V and 8 bases from J, leaving 17 bases between. Germline loops: CDR1 MDHEN, CDR2 SYDVKM. This CDR3 is built from 14 residues. The CDR3 bases are TGTGCCAGCAGTTCTACCAGGGTACGAGGCGGCTACACCTTC. This translates into CASSSTRVRGGYTF.

V and J are TRBV5-1 and TRBJ1-3; weak D call: TRBD1 (5 bases). The CDR3 extends over 17 amino acids. Trimming removed 2 bases from V and 0 bases from J, with 15 bases in between. The germline V gene has CDR1 SGHRS and CDR2 YFSETQ. The CDR3, as DNA: TGCGCCAGCAGCTTCGGGGCGGGACGGGACTCTGGAAACACCATATATTTT. Protein product: CASSFGAGRDSGNTIYF. Full variable domain (outside the CDR3, taken from reference TRBV5-1 and TRBJ1-3): KAGVTQTPRYLIKTRGQQVTLSCSPISGHRSVSWYQQTPGQGLQFLFEYFSETQRNKGNFPGRFSGRQFSNSRSEMNVSTLELGDSALYLCASSFGAGRDSGNTIYFGEGSWLTVV.

This clone was recorded once. The rearrangement uses TRBV28 and TRBJ1-1, with no clear D. The germline V gene encodes CDR1 MDHEN and CDR2 SYDVKM. Trimming cost V 7 bases and J 2 bases, with 17 bases left between them. The CDR3 is made up of 15 amino acids. CDR3 amino acids: CASTLQRAGNTEAFF. CDR3 DNA: TGTGCCAGCACCTTACAAAGGGCGGGTAACACTGAAGCTTTCTTT.

The chain has TRBV6-1 and TRBJ1-1; 8 bases are a match to TRBD1. The CDR3 is 15 amino acids. V gave up 8 bases and J gave up 1 base; unmatched junction bases: 9. CDR1 and CDR2 (germline): MNHNS, SASEGT. CDR3 sequence reads: CASLATGTGNTEAFF. CDR3 bases: TGTGCCAGCCTCGCAACAGGGACAGGGAACACTGAAGCTTTCTTT.